The 12 T cell receptor beta chains below all came from one sample that was sequenced in a study of cytomegalovirus exposure and HLA in healthy donors. 60 Vbeta and 13 Jbeta primers were used in PCR. Some clones are missing from TCRdb's copy, which holds only in-frame ones; the method was immunoSEQ multiplex PCR. Its table lists roughly 80,000 clones. The sample was PBMCs. The origin of the receptors is a girl under 18 in good health and CMV-seropositive.

The chain links TRBV5-1 to TRBJ2-1; 7 bases line up with TRBD1. Losses at the gene ends were 4 bases for V and 5 bases for J; bases not matched to a gene: 6. The CDR3 has 14 amino acids. Germline V gene sequence: CDR1 SGHRS, CDR2 YFSETQ. The CDR3 loop reads CASSLGGANNEQFF. CDR3 sequence (DNA): TGCGCCAGCAGCCTAGGGGGCGCGAACAATGAGCAGTTCTTC.

The V and J genes are TRBV18 and TRBJ1-1, with D tentatively TRBD1 (5 bases). The V gene lost 3 bases and the J gene lost 2 bases, with 13 bases spanning the gap. This CDR3 has 15 amino acids. In germline, CDR1 is KGHSH, CDR2 LQKENI. The CDR3 DNA reads TGTGCCAGCTCACCGGGTTCGGGGGTTAACACTGAAGCTTTCTTT. Protein product: CASSPGSGVNTEAFF. The complete variable domain, with remaining parts taken from reference TRBV18 and TRBJ1-1, reads NAGVMQNPRHLVRRRGQEARLRCSPMKGHSHVYWYRQLPEEGLKFMVYLQKENIIDESGMPKERFSAEFPKEGPSILRIQQVVRGDSAAYFCASSPGSGVNTEAFFGQGTRLTVV.

This chain uses TRBV28 with TRBJ2-3; D perhaps matches TRBD2 (5 bases). From germline, CDR1 is MDHEN and CDR2 SYDVKM. The germline V and J ends were trimmed by 8 bases and 6 bases, with 9 bases remaining between them. The length of the CDR3 is 11 residues. The CDR3 spells CASEGGDTQYF. CDR3 bases: TGTGCCAGCGAGGGCGGGGATACGCAGTATTTT.

This chain joins TRBV7-9 and TRBJ2-3, with D possibly matching TRBD2 (6 bases). Germline-derived CDR1 and CDR2 are SEHNR and FQNEAQ (reference sequence). The CDR3 totals 12 residues. V was cut by 6 bases and J by 4 bases, with 8 bases left in between. CDR3 region: CASSRGADTQYF. CDR3 DNA: TGTGCCAGCAGTCGCGGGGCAGATACGCAGTATTTT. Supplemented by reference TRBV7-9 and TRBJ2-3, the full variable domain reads DTGVSQNPRHKITKRGQNVTFRCDPISEHNRLYWYRQTLGQGPEFLTYFQNEAQLEKSRLLSDRFSAERPKGSFSTLEIQRTEQGDSAMYLCASSRGADTQYFGPGTRLTVL.

The rearrangement links TRBV7-2 to TRBJ2-7; TRBD2 aligns across 8 bases. Germline CDR1 SGHTA, CDR2 FQGNSA. Trimming at V came to 2 bases and at J to 3 bases, leaving 3 bases not matched to a gene. The CDR3 has 14 amino acids. The CDR3 DNA is TGTGCCAGCAGCTTAACCAGCGGGGGCTACGAGCAGTACGTC. It yields the protein CASSLTSGGYEQYV.

CDR3 DNA sequence: TGTGCCAGCAGCTTAGATGGGACAGGGGCCTATGGCTACACCTTC. It specifies CASSLDGTGAYGYTF. V and J are TRBV7-6 and TRBJ1-2, with 10 bases matching TRBD1. V lost 1 base and J lost 4; bases outside the gene matches: 3. Germline CDR1 SGHVS, CDR2 FNYEAQ. CDR3 length: 15 amino acids.

This chain links TRBV6-5 with TRBJ2-7; the match to TRBD1 covers 9 bases. Trimming at V came to 2 bases and at J to 4 bases, leaving 3 bases not matched to a gene. The V gene's germline CDR1 is MNHEY and CDR2 SVGAGI. The CDR3 contains 14 residues. The CDR3 DNA follows: TGTGCCAGCAGTTACAAGGGACAGGGTTACGAGCAGTACTTC. Protein: CASSYKGQGYEQYF.

The chain is built from TRBV27 and TRBJ2-6; TRBD2 might be the D (5 bases). The CDR3 sequence is 16 residues long. Per germline, CDR1 MNHEY and CDR2 SMNVEV (reference sequence). Trimming removed 5 bases from V and 2 bases from J, with 13 bases in between. The CDR3, as DNA: TGTGCCAGCAGTCGCCGGGGAACTGCTGGGGCCAACGTCCTGACTTTC. Translation: CASSRRGTAGANVLTF.

The chain combines TRBV7-9 with TRBJ1-1; the D is unclear. Germline loops: CDR1 SEHNR, CDR2 FQNEAQ (reference sequence). Trimming cost V 1 base and J 0 bases, with 18 bases left between them. The CDR3 contains 18 residues. CDR3 sequence: CASSLVGVRAPMNTEAFF. CDR3 in DNA: TGTGCCAGCAGCTTAGTCGGCGTGCGGGCCCCTATGAACACTGAAGCTTTCTTT.

The chain is built from TRBV6-5 and TRBJ1-3; no firm D call. This CDR3 has 14 residues. Germline V CDR1 and CDR2: MNHEY, SVGAGI. V was clipped by 6 bases and J by 4 bases, with 13 bases between them. The CDR3 region has the DNA TGTGCCAGCAGGAAATTTGCCGGGGGAAACACCATATATTTT. Protein product: CASRKFAGGNTIYF.

The chain uses TRBV15 and TRBJ2-5, with D maybe TRBD1 (5 bases). The germline gives CDR1 LNHNV, CDR2 YYDKDF (reference sequence). Trimming took off 4 bases at V and 0 bases at J, with 9 bases between the two ends. CDR3 length: 14 amino acids. In DNA, the CDR3 is TGTGCCACCAGCAATGGACAATACCAAGAGACCCAGTACTTC. Amino acid sequence: CATSNGQYQETQYF.

V gene TRBV6-1 combines with J gene TRBJ1-2, with 7 bases aligning to TRBD1. Germline V CDR1 and CDR2: MNHNS, SASEGT. This CDR3 region has 15 residues. The V gene end was trimmed by 2 bases and the J gene end by 4 bases; junction bases not matched to a gene: 7. This CDR3 reads CASSETPGQIYGYTF. The CDR3 region has the DNA TGTGCCAGCAGTGAAACCCCGGGACAGATCTATGGCTACACCTTC.